This is a list of T cell receptor beta chains from one sample in a study of T cell responses to AZD1222 COVID-19 vaccine. TCRdb's copy holds only in-frame clones and misses some; the assay was immunoSEQ multiplex PCR. The repertoire has approximately 73,000 clones, about 82% of them found once; the top ten carry approximately 2.9%. Sample: peripheral blood, taken on day 0 of AZD1222 vaccination. The origin of the receptors is an adult in good health. Each CDR3 is given with its conserved first and last residue. A D gene is named only where the DNA matches it firmly. Clone size appears in some rows only: once, few, many, or a class for an expanded clone.

TRBJ2-7 - TRBV9 TRBD2 CASSVAAGVSYEQYF TGTGCCAGCAGCGTAGCAGCGGGGGTGTCCTACGAGCAGTACTTC
TRBJ1-2 once TRBV2 TRBD1 CASSKGQGNGYTF TGTGCCAGCAGTAAGGGACAGGGAAACGGCTACACCTTC
TRBJ2-1 - TRBV9 - CASSVAGVSVSEQFF TGTGCCAGCAGCGTAGCGGGGGTCTCGGTAAGTGAGCAGTTCTTC
TRBJ1-2 - TRBV2 - CASSDGGGYTF TGTGCCAGCAGTGATGGCGGCGGCTACACCTTC
TRBJ1-5 - TRBV10-3 - CATHREEDQPQHF TGTGCCACCCACCGTGAAGAAGATCAGCCCCAGCATTTT
TRBJ1-3 - TRBV12-3/TRBV12-4 - CASSPTGRPIYF TGTGCCAGCAGTCCTACCGGGCGTCCCATATATTTT
TRBJ2-1 - TRBV19 - CASSTQGGSYNEQFF TGTGCCAGTAGTACTCAGGGGGGATCCTACAATGAGCAGTTCTTC
TRBJ2-1 - TRBV10-2 - CASSSGPYNEQFF TGCGCCAGCAGTTCGGGTCCTTACAATGAGCAGTTCTTC
TRBJ2-1 few TRBV4-3 - CASSQDRAQAGNEQFF TGCGCCAGCAGCCAAGATCGGGCTCAAGCAGGGAATGAGCAGTTCTTC
TRBJ2-1 - TRBV7-2 - CASSRTPGSQFF TGTGCCAGCAGCCGCACTCCGGGGTCGCAGTTCTTC
TRBJ1-3 - TRBV7-2 - CASSVSHIASGNTIYF TGTGCCAGCAGCGTGTCCCACATTGCATCTGGAAACACCATATATTTT
TRBJ1-2 - TRBV2 - CASSADGNYGYTF TGTGCCAGCAGTGCCGACGGGAACTATGGCTACACCTTC
TRBJ2-3 - TRBV19 - CASRGTSTDTQYF TGTGCCAGTCGGGGGACCAGCACAGATACGCAGTATTTT
TRBJ2-3 - TRBV3-1/TRBV3-2 TRBD2 CASSQDPSGSGRVADTQYF TGTGCCAGCAGCCAAGACCCCTCTGGAAGCGGGAGAGTGGCAGATACGCAGTATTTT
TRBJ2-1 - TRBV10-3 TRBD2 CAISESLGGGGNEQFF TGTGCCATCAGTGAGTCCCTCGGCGGCGGGGGGAATGAGCAGTTCTTC
TRBJ1-1 - TRBV6-5 - CASTDVNTEAFF TGTGCCAGTACCGACGTGAACACTGAAGCTTTCTTT
TRBJ1-4 once TRBV2 TRBD1 CASSGATGGNEKLFF TGTGCCAGCAGTGGAGCGACAGGGGGTAATGAAAAACTGTTTTTT
TRBJ2-3 - TRBV7-9 - CASSRIEGTDTQYF TGTGCCAGCAGCCGTATCGAGGGGACAGATACGCAGTATTTT
TRBJ2-7 few TRBV3-1/TRBV3-2 - CASSRRTGAGDSYEQYF TGTGCCAGCAGCCGTCGAACGGGGGCAGGGGATTCCTACGAGCAGTACTTC
TRBJ1-3 - TRBV5-1 - CASSLEGGSGNTIYF TGCGCCAGCAGCTTGGAAGGGGGCTCTGGAAACACCATATATTTT
TRBJ1-1 - TRBV5-4 TRBD1 CASSLPPQGAKTEAFF TGTGCCAGCAGCTTGCCCCCACAGGGGGCGAAGACTGAAGCTTTCTTT
TRBJ1-1 few TRBV5-1 TRBD1 CASSDPGGGGEAFF TGCGCCAGCAGCGACCCAGGGGGTGGAGGTGAAGCTTTCTTT
TRBJ2-5 - TRBV5-4 - CASSLVVGPVTGETQYF TGTGCCAGCAGCTTGGTGGTGGGGCCAGTAACAGGGGAGACCCAGTACTTC
TRBJ2-3 - TRBV5-1 - CASSLGGATDTQYF TGCGCCAGCAGCTTGGGGGGGGCCACAGATACGCAGTATTTT